These T cell receptor beta chains were read from a single sample in a study of blood T cell repertoires in COVID-19. Here immunoSEQ multiplex PCR was the method, and the copy in TCRdb shows in-frame clones only, minus some. The sample lists approximately 110,000 clones, 85% to 90% occurring once. Source material: peripheral blood. These receptors were collected from a woman older than 75 with acute or convalescent COVID-19. The CDR3 runs from the conserved cysteine through the conserved F or W. A D gene is named only where the DNA matches it firmly. The listing skips clone size in some rows; elsewhere it reads once, few, many or a size class.

len,v_gene,j_gene,abundance,d_gene,CDR3nt,CDR3aa
14,TRBV18,TRBJ1-1,-,-,TGTGCCAGCTCACCAAATGGGGGGGTTCCTGAAGCTTTCTTT,CASSPNGGVPEAFF
13,TRBV15,TRBJ1-5,-,-,TGTGCCACCAGCAGAGTCGTCAATCAGCCCCAGCATTTT,CATSRVVNQPQHF
15,TRBV13,TRBJ1-4,many,-,TGTGCCAGCAGGTTCCGAGGAGGGGCTAATGAAAAACTGTTTTTT,CASRFRGGANEKLFF
14,TRBV7-2,TRBJ1-5,-,TRBD1,TGTGCCAGCAGCCCCGGGACAGCGATGTGGCCCCAGCATTTT,CASSPGTAMWPQHF
13,TRBV9,TRBJ2-1,-,-,TGTGCCAGCAGCGTAAACACCTACAATGAGCAGTTCTTC,CASSVNTYNEQFF
14,TRBV27,TRBJ2-5,-,TRBD1,TGTGCCAGCAGCGGGACAGGGTACCAAGAGACCCAGTACTTC,CASSGTGYQETQYF
17,TRBV7-9,TRBJ1-3,-,-,TGTGCCAGCAGCTTATATCTGGAGCCACTCGGTGGAAACACCATATATTTT,CASSLYLEPLGGNTIYF
12,TRBV2,TRBJ1-1,-,-,TGTGCCAGCAGTTGGCCGAACACTGAAGCTTTCTTT,CASSWPNTEAFF
16,TRBV9,TRBJ2-6,-,TRBD2,TGTGCCAGCAGCGTAGGCGGGAGAGCTGGGGCCAACGTCCTGACTTTC,CASSVGGRAGANVLTF
14,TRBV5-4,TRBJ2-5,-,TRBD2,TGTGCCAGCATGGCGAGCGGGGGTGGGGAGACCCAGTACTTC,CASMASGGGETQYF
15,TRBV6-5,TRBJ2-3,-,-,TGTGCCAGCAGTTACTTCCCCTTAAGCACAGATACGCAGTATTTT,CASSYFPLSTDTQYF
15,TRBV21-1,TRBJ1-1,-,-,TGTGCCAGCAGCAAATTCAGCGGGGGACGGGAAGGTGCTTTCTTT,CASSKFSGGREGAFF
15,TRBV6-5,TRBJ2-1,-,TRBD1,TGTGCCAGCAGGGGAGGGACAGGGGCCTACAATGAGCAGTTCTTC,CASRGGTGAYNEQFF
14,TRBV18,TRBJ2-7,-,TRBD1,TGTGCCAGCTCACTGAGACAGGGTTTCTACGAGCAGTACTTC,CASSLRQGFYEQYF
15,TRBV7-8,TRBJ2-6,-,TRBD1,TGTGCCAGCAGCTGGGACAGGGCTGGGGCCAACGTCCTGACTTTC,CASSWDRAGANVLTF
16,TRBV6-2/TRBV6-3,TRBJ2-3,-,-,TGTGCCAGCAGTTACTCTGATTCCGGGAGCCCAGATACGCAGTATTTT,CASSYSDSGSPDTQYF
15,TRBV19,TRBJ1-4,-,-,TGTGCCAGTAGTATGATGAGGGGACTGAGTGAAAAACTGTTTTTT,CASSMMRGLSEKLFF
15,TRBV6-5,TRBJ2-1,-,TRBD1,TGTGCCAGCAGTTTACCGAGACAGGGGTGGAATGAGCAGTTCTTC,CASSLPRQGWNEQFF
14,TRBV18,TRBJ2-7,-,TRBD2,TGTGCCAGCTCGCTCGGGACTAGCGGCTACGAGCAGTACTTC,CASSLGTSGYEQYF
15,TRBV27,TRBJ2-7,-,-,TGTGCCAGCAGTTTAATGCAGGGGAGATCCTACGAGCAGTACTTC,CASSLMQGRSYEQYF
14,TRBV5-1,TRBJ1-1,-,-,TGCGCCAGCAGCGAAGGGGTATTGAACACTGAAGCTTTCTTT,CASSEGVLNTEAFF
15,TRBV10-3,TRBJ1-6,once,TRBD1,TGTGCCATCAGTGTACGGGACAGGGATTCTTCACCCCTCCACTTT,CAISVRDRDSSPLHF
13,TRBV9,TRBJ1-2,-,-,TGTGCCAGCAGCGTAGTGCCGCAGTATGGCTACACCTTC,CASSVVPQYGYTF
11,TRBV7-9,TRBJ1-2,-,-,TGTGCCAGCAGCCGGGACATCCTCGGAGGCTTC,CASSRDILGGF
18,TRBV7-6,TRBJ2-2,-,TRBD2,TGTGCCAGCAGCTTAGCCGTAGCGGGGGGGCAGAACACCGGGGAGCTGTTTTTT,CASSLAVAGGQNTGELFF
14,TRBV27,TRBJ1-4,-,-,TGTGCCAGCAGTTTGCACGGGACAAGAGAAAAACTGTTTTTT,CASSLHGTREKLFF
14,TRBV29-1,TRBJ1-1,-,-,TGCAGCGTTGAAGTAACCCCACTCAACACTGAAGCTTTCTTT,CSVEVTPLNTEAFF
13,TRBV29-1,TRBJ2-1,-,TRBD1,TGCAGCGTTGATACAGGGGGTCTGAATGAGCAGTTCTTC,CSVDTGGLNEQFF
14,TRBV28,TRBJ2-7,-,-,TGTGCCACCATGACAGATACCCTTTCCTACGAGCAGTACTTC,CATMTDTLSYEQYF
13,TRBV6-1,TRBJ1-1,-,-,TGTGCCAGCAGTGAACGGCGGTACACTGAAGCTTTCTTT,CASSERRYTEAFF
14,TRBV28,TRBJ2-7,-,TRBD1,TGTGCCAGCAGTCCAGAAGGGGGCAGCTACGAGCAGTACTTC,CASSPEGGSYEQYF
15,TRBV2,TRBJ2-3,-,-,TGTGCCAGCAGTGGGTTAGTAGGGGGAGCAGGTACGCAGTATTTT,CASSGLVGGAGTQYF
16,TRBV24-1,TRBJ1-5,-,-,TGTGCCACCAGCGACGGGGCACAGGGCCGATTTCAGCCCCAGCATTTT,CATSDGAQGRFQPQHF
13,TRBV5-1,TRBJ1-3,few,-,TGCGCCAGCAGCGGGAGCTCTGGAAACACCATATATTTT,CASSGSSGNTIYF
13,TRBV24-1,TRBJ2-7,-,TRBD1,TGTGCCAGGGGGTGCACAGGGGACAACGAGCAGTACTTC,CARGCTGDNEQYF